The 19 T cell receptor beta chains below come from one sample, sequenced in a study of CD8+ T cells in alopecia areata. cDNA serving as the sequencing template came from extracted, reverse transcribed RNA. Measured with immunoSEQ multiplex PCR; TCRdb has only the in-frame clones, and not every one. This table has more than 150,000 clones, 60% appearing once. Treatment noted: oral pan-JAK inhibitor, 5-10 mg twice daily. The source material was CD4+ T cells sorted from blood, sampled at week 4, from a patient treated with tofacitinib. The receptors stem from a human donor with alopecia areata.

The chain joins TRBV30 to TRBJ1-6, with 8 bases fitting TRBD1. The CDR3 is 14 amino acids. The J segment lost 8 bases and the V segment lost 3 bases, leaving 6 bases of the junction unmatched. Germline loops: CDR1 GTSNPN, CDR2 SVGIG (reference sequence). CDR3 sequence (DNA): TGTGCCTGGAGGGGTAACAGGGGGTATTCACCCCTCCACTTT. It encodes CAWRGNRGYSPLHF.

The V and J genes are TRBV6-1 and TRBJ2-2, with D uncertain. Germline V CDR1 and CDR2: MNHNS, SASEGT. The CDR3 is 12 residues long. V lost 7 bases and J 5 bases, leaving 8 bases between the germline ends. The CDR3 region has the DNA TGTGCCAGCATTTCAAGAACCGGGGAGCTGTTTTTT. Translating it yields CASISRTGELFF.

In DNA form, the CDR3 reads TGTGCCTGGAGTGTATCGCGGGTCCTAGCGGGGACCCATACCGCGAACACCGGGGAGCTGTTTTTT. Protein sequence: CAWSVSRVLAGTHTANTGELFF. The rearrangement links TRBV30 to TRBJ2-2; 9 bases agree with TRBD2. From germline, CDR1 is GTSNPN and CDR2 SVGIG (reference sequence). V dropped 0 bases and J dropped 0; count of bases not matched to a gene: 20. The length of the CDR3 is 22 residues.

This clone showed up just a few times. This CDR3 is CASSDRENQPQHF. CDR3 coding DNA: TGTGCCAGCAGTGACAGGGAAAATCAGCCCCAGCATTTT. The chain carries TRBV2 and TRBJ1-5, with a weak D call TRBD1 (5 bases). V lost 3 bases, J lost 4 bases, and 7 bases lay in between. Looked up from germline, CDR1 is SNHLY and CDR2 is FYNNEI. CDR3 length equals 13 residues.

V and J are TRBV11-2 and TRBJ1-4, with D uncertain. CDR1 is SGHAT and CDR2 is FQNNGV in the germline V gene. V was cut by 5 bases and J by 0 bases, with 10 bases left in between. This CDR3 is built from 15 residues. The chain's CDR3 is CASSPEPATNEKLFF. The CDR3 DNA follows: TGTGCCAGCAGCCCTGAACCTGCAACTAATGAAAAACTGTTTTTT.

This clone was seen once. This chain joins TRBV30 and TRBJ2-2; D gene unclear. The V end lost 3 bases, the J end lost 5 bases, and 16 bases lay between the germline ends. Germline values: CDR1 GTSNPN, CDR2 SVGIG (reference sequence). The CDR3 spans 15 residues. CDR3 nucleotide sequence: TGTGCCTGGAGAAATCTGGGGAAGTTTACCGGGGAGCTGTTTTTT. Translation: CAWRNLGKFTGELFF.

CDR3 sequence: CASSFWGRGETQYF. CDR3 sequence (DNA): TGTGCCAGCAGCTTTTGGGGGCGCGGGGAGACCCAGTACTTC. The chain couples TRBV5-4 to TRBJ2-5, with D perhaps TRBD1 (6 bases). The CDR3 covers 14 residues. In germline, CDR1 is SGHNT, CDR2 YYREEE (reference sequence). V lost 2 bases and J 5 bases, leaving 13 bases between the germline ends.

The J gene is TRBJ1-3, the V gene TRBV4-1; 11 bases line up with TRBD1. The germline gives CDR1 MGHRA, CDR2 YSYEKL. This CDR3 is 15 amino acids long. The V segment lost 5 bases and the J segment 6 bases; nucleotides outside the gene matches: 6. The CDR3 DNA reads TGCGCCAGCAGCAACCTGGACAGGGGGCAAAACACCATATATTTT. Amino acid sequence: CASSNLDRGQNTIYF.

This clone was observed a few times. V gene TRBV29-1 combines with J gene TRBJ1-1, with D possibly being TRBD1 (6 bases). Germline V gene data show CDR1 as SQVTM and CDR2 as ANQGSEA. There are 14 residues in the CDR3. The ends were cut back, 0 bases at V and 1 base at J, with 9 bases in the middle. This CDR3 reads CSVEDAGQNTEAFF. Written as DNA, the CDR3 is TGCAGCGTTGAAGACGCGGGACAGAACACTGAAGCTTTCTTT. The whole variable domain, filled in from reference TRBV29-1 and TRBJ1-1, reads SAVISQKPSRDICQRGTSLTIQCQVDSQVTMMFWYRQQPGQSLTLIATANQGSEATYESGFVIDKFPISRPNLTFSTLTVSNMSPEDSSIYLCSVEDAGQNTEAFFGQGTRLTVV.

CDR3 nucleotide sequence: TGTGCCAGCAGTGAAGGTTACAGGGAGGAGACCCAGTACTTC. Protein product: CASSEGYREETQYF. The chain employs TRBV2 and TRBJ2-5; D may be TRBD1 (6 bases). Germline loops: CDR1 SNHLY, CDR2 FYNNEI. There are 14 residues in the CDR3. V shed 1 base and J shed 5 bases, with 11 bases lying between them.

The genes are TRBV4-3 and TRBJ2-5, with D possibly matching TRBD1 (5 bases). The germline gives CDR1 LGHNA, CDR2 YSLEER. The CDR3 runs 15 residues. V was trimmed by 0 bases and J by 4 bases, leaving 12 bases between them. CDR3 protein: CASSQEWGPRETQYF. The CDR3 DNA is TGCGCCAGCAGCCAAGAGTGGGGCCCTCGAGAGACCCAGTACTTC.

The rearrangement links TRBV29-1 to TRBJ1-2; no clear D. The V end was cut by 4 bases, the J end by 2 bases, with 17 bases between. Germline assignment: CDR1 SQVTM and CDR2 ANQGSEA. This CDR3 is built from 15 residues. The CDR3 loop reads CSVAGDGVSNYGYTF. The CDR3 DNA reads as TGCAGCGTTGCGGGTGACGGTGTATCCAACTATGGCTACACCTTC.

The rearrangement joins TRBV29-1 to TRBJ2-4; D ambiguous. The CDR3 length is 11 residues. V was trimmed by 4 bases and J by 7 bases, leaving 8 bases between them. The germline CDR1 and CDR2 sequences are SQVTM and ANQGSEA. The CDR3 nucleotides read TGCAGCGTTGTCACAGCGAACATTCAGTACTTC. This encodes CSVVTANIQYF.

This clone turned up a few times. V gene TRBV29-1 combines with J gene TRBJ2-1; D unresolved. The CDR3 is 12 amino acids. Germline CDR1 is SQVTM and CDR2 is ANQGSEA. V lost 1 base and J 10 bases, leaving 11 bases between the germline ends. CDR3 coding DNA: TGCAGCGTTGAAGGACCGGTCGGGGAGCAGTTCTTC. Translating gives CSVEGPVGEQFF.

CDR3 residues: CASSLESTQFSYNEQFF. The CDR3 DNA reads as TGTGCCAGCAGCTTAGAATCGACCCAGTTCTCCTACAATGAGCAGTTCTTC. The V and J genes are TRBV7-2 and TRBJ2-1, with unresolved D. V shed 1 base and J shed 0 bases, with 13 bases lying between them. This CDR3 region has 17 residues. Germline assignment: CDR1 SGHTA and CDR2 FQGNSA.

V usage is TRBV5-1 and J usage is TRBJ2-3; 8 bases map to TRBD1. The germline V gene has CDR1 SGHRS and CDR2 YFSETQ. The CDR3 runs 15 residues. Trimming removed 5 bases from V and 4 bases from J; junction bases left unmatched: 9. This CDR3 is CASSRSGQVSDTQYF. DNA for the CDR3: TGCGCCAGCAGTCGATCGGGACAGGTTTCAGATACGCAGTATTTT.

The chain combines TRBV6-6 with TRBJ2-3; tentatively, D is TRBD1 or TRBD2 (5 bases each). CDR3 length equals 15 residues. Germline lookup yields CDR1 MNHNY and CDR2 SVGAGI (reference sequence). V was clipped by 6 bases and J by 2 bases, with 15 bases between them. CDR3 bases: TGTGCCAGCAGGGCCGCGGGCAGGGACACAGATACGCAGTATTTT. Translated, it gives CASRAAGRDTDTQYF.

This clone showed up just a few times. This sequence joins TRBV19 and TRBJ1-5, with D maybe TRBD1 (6 bases). The CDR3 is made up of 13 amino acids. Between the trimmed V and J ends, which lost 4 bases and 5 bases, there was a span of 9 bases. Germline CDR1 and CDR2: LNHDA and SQIVND (reference sequence). The CDR3 DNA reads as TGTGCCAGTAGTACACAGGGCCATCAGCCCCAGCATTTT. It codes for CASSTQGHQPQHF.

This rearrangement joins TRBV30 to TRBJ2-5; D possibly matches TRBD1 or TRBD2 (7 bases each). Trimming took off 5 bases at V and 7 bases at J, with 17 bases between the two ends. From germline, CDR1 is GTSNPN and CDR2 SVGIG (reference sequence). The CDR3 totals 13 residues. The CDR3 DNA reads as TGTGCCTGGTACCCAGGGGGGGGAAGGACCCAGTACTTC. It yields the protein CAWYPGGGRTQYF.